This passage covers 12 T cell receptor beta chains from one sample sequenced in a study of cytomegalovirus exposure and HLA in healthy donors. The PCR employed 60 Vbeta primers together with 13 Jbeta primers. The table came from immunoSEQ multiplex PCR; TCRdb's copy has only in-frame clones and leaves some out. Counted here are fewer than 120,000 clones, more than 65% occurring once; the ten biggest clones make up approximately 5.6%. The sample comprised PBMCs. These receptors all come from a man younger than 40 in good health and CMV-seropositive.

This clone was counted only a few times. The V gene is TRBV7-9, the J gene TRBJ2-1, with D unresolved. CDR3 length: 14 residues. V lost 2 bases to trimming and J lost 4 bases, with 9 bases between them. The germline gives CDR1 SEHNR, CDR2 FQNEAQ (reference sequence). The CDR3 bases are TGTGCCAGCAGCTTATCAGCACAGTACAATGAGCAGTTCTTC. This translates into CASSLSAQYNEQFF.

The V gene is TRBV7-9, the J gene TRBJ2-7; 8 positions agree with TRBD1. Trimming at V came to 5 bases and at J to 7 bases, leaving 1 base not matched to a gene. This CDR3 has 11 amino acids. CDR1 and CDR2 from the germline V gene are SEHNR and FQNEAQ (reference sequence). The CDR3 here is CASSRTGEQYF. CDR3 DNA sequence: TGTGCCAGCAGCCGGACAGGGGAGCAGTACTTC.

There are a few counts of this clone. V and J are TRBV18 and TRBJ1-1; possibly TRBD1 for D (6 bases). Germline CDR1 reads KGHSH; CDR2 reads LQKENI. V lost 6 bases to trimming and J lost 8 bases, with 22 bases between them. The CDR3 runs to 15 residues. CDR3 nucleotides: TGTGCCAGCTCCCAAACCCCAAGACAGGTTACAGAAGCTTTCTTT. Translated: CASSQTPRQVTEAFF.

In its sample, this clone was seen once. The chain recombines TRBV30 with TRBJ2-1, with a tentative D call TRBD1 (5 bases). Trimming shortened V by 4 bases and J by 10 bases, and 14 bases separated the two germline ends. This CDR3 has 12 amino acids. Germline V gives CDR1 GTSNPN, CDR2 SVGIG (reference sequence). The CDR3 spells CAWTTDTREQFF. CDR3 DNA sequence: TGTGCCTGGACGACGGACACCCGAGAGCAGTTCTTC.

The V gene is TRBV4-1, the J gene TRBJ1-2, with 9 bases identical to TRBD1. V gave up 5 bases and J gave up 2 bases; unmatched junction bases: 6. From germline, CDR1 is MGHRA and CDR2 YSYEKL. CDR3 length: 15 residues. CDR3 bases: TGCGCCAGCAGCGAAACAGGGGGCGCAAACTATGGCTACACCTTC. It is translated as CASSETGGANYGYTF.

This clone was counted a single time. The CDR3 loop is CASSEYRETGAGYTF. In nucleotides, the CDR3 is TGTGCCAGCAGTGAATATAGGGAGACAGGGGCTGGCTACACCTTC. The chain is built from TRBV25-1 and TRBJ1-2; 8 nucleotides agree with TRBD1. V lost 0 bases to trimming and J lost 7 bases; unmatched junction nucleotides: 7. The CDR3 has 15 residues. Germline V gene lookup returns CDR1 MGHDK and CDR2 SYGVNS.

This chain links TRBV5-1 with TRBJ2-2; D remains ambiguous. The germline CDR1 and CDR2 sequences are SGHRS and YFSETQ. Trimming pared 1 base from V and 0 bases from J, leaving 7 bases between. The CDR3 loop spans 15 amino acids. CDR3 residues: CASSLSPANTGELFF. CDR3 sequence (DNA): TGCGCCAGCAGCTTGTCTCCAGCGAACACCGGGGAGCTGTTTTTT.

The chain employs TRBV25-1 and TRBJ1-1; TRBD1 agrees at 11 bases. Losses at the gene ends were 6 bases for V and 4 bases for J; bases not matched to a gene: 7. Per germline, CDR1 MGHDK and CDR2 SYGVNS. CDR3 length equals 15 residues. The CDR3 DNA is TGTGCCAGCAGCCGGACAGGGGGCAGTGGCACTGAAGCTTTCTTT. It is translated as CASSRTGGSGTEAFF.

The J gene is TRBJ1-4, the V gene TRBV27; TRBD1 matches 9 bases. Per the germline V gene, CDR1 is MNHEY and CDR2 is SMNVEV (reference sequence). The length of the CDR3 is 13 residues. The V gene end was trimmed by 6 bases and the J gene end by 6 bases; junction bases not matched to a gene: 2. The CDR3 here is CASRRTGDEKLFF. The CDR3 nucleotides read TGTGCCAGCAGGCGGACAGGGGATGAAAAACTGTTTTTT.

The chain joins TRBV9 to TRBJ2-5, with TRBD1 matching 7 bases. This CDR3 is built from 16 residues. Per germline, CDR1 SGDLS and CDR2 YYNGEE. The J segment lost 3 bases and the V segment lost 0 bases, leaving 8 bases of the junction unmatched. CDR3 sequence reads: CASSVGGGWVEETQYF. The CDR3 DNA reads as TGTGCCAGCAGCGTAGGAGGGGGCTGGGTGGAAGAGACCCAGTACTTC.

The V call is TRBV10-1, the J call TRBJ2-3; D remains unclear. The CDR3 runs to 15 residues. Trimming shortened V by 3 bases and J by 1 base, and 11 bases separated the two germline ends. Germline V gene data show CDR1 as WNHNN and CDR2 as SYGVQD (reference sequence). The CDR3 protein is CASSDPGGGTDTQYF. DNA for the CDR3: TGCGCCAGCAGTGATCCCGGCGGTGGCACAGATACGCAGTATTTT.

The rearrangement uses TRBV15 and TRBJ2-7, with 9 bases identical to TRBD2. Germline V gene sequence: CDR1 LNHNV, CDR2 YYDKDF (reference sequence). The CDR3 is 16 residues long. The V and J ends lost 1 base and 3 bases, in that order; junction bases with no gene match: 7. The DNA of the CDR3 is TGTGCCACCAGCAGAGGACTAGCGGCGGACTTCTACGAGCAGTACTTC. This codes for CATSRGLAADFYEQYF.